This T cell receptor beta chain was found in a study of T cell repertoires in ileal Crohn's disease (dated by TCRdb to the late 2010s). Regarding the study in general: At the time of surgery, 35% to 40% of patients were active smokers, and the median duration of disease was 7.5 to 8.5 years. Surgery was performed for a complication in all patients, with stricturing disease in 61% and penetrating disease in roughly 40%. Postoperative therapy was given to about half of the patients, with thiopurines administered to roughly twelve patients and anti-TNF agents administered to some 20 patients. Neoterminal ileum biopsies obtained at postoperative colonoscopy were designated as M6 samples. A prospective multicentre cohort supplied the 55 or so Crohn's disease patients whose TCR repertoires were analysed. The study was conducted in parallel with a multicentre cohort that was designed to identify predictors of early endoscopic recurrence following ileocolonic resection. A Rutgeerts score higher than i0 was the definition used for endoscopic postoperative recurrence. A total of 171 mucosal samples from some 50 patients were sequenced, collected from several sites on the surgical specimen as well as at postoperative endoscopy.

The sample's time point label, in plain terms: neoterminal ileum biopsy at postoperative endoscopy, about 6 months after surgery. Adults with ileal or ileocolonic Crohn's disease for whom ileocolonic resection was indicated were considered eligible. Whole ileal mucosal biopsies were stored frozen at -80°C before DNA extraction. Genomic DNA was extracted from frozen whole biopsies using a TRizol-based method and was quantified with a NanoDrop 2000 spectrophotometer. Results the study describes overall, beyond this receptor: Mucosal CD4 and CD8 T cells were sorted and sequenced only in a subgroup of patients, the size of which was not stated. Within the first year after surgery, the timing of postoperative endoscopy varied, and the median delay was 6.9 months. Sorted CD8 T cells carried more high-frequency clones than CD4 T cells, suggesting mucosal expansions were mainly CD8. A significantly higher proportion of clonal expansions was observed in active smokers at surgery than in non-smokers (25.9% vs 17.9%, p=0.02). Endoscopic recurrence was linked to a higher percentage of high-frequency clones at surgery, and recurrence occurred in every patient whose clonality exceeded 26.8% (18/57).

For commercial TCRB immunosequencing, approximately 460 nanograms of biopsy DNA were submitted for each sample. A two-step, amplification bias-controlled multiplex PCR was used by Adaptive Biotechnology to amplify CDR3 regions from genomic DNA. The first PCR used primers for every V and J gene segment; the second PCR added barcodes and Illumina adapters. CDR3 libraries were sequenced on an Illumina instrument. Processing in the source paper ran as follows. The analysis drew on both the pipelines supplied by the vendor and custom analysis of the raw data in R/Bioconductor running R version 3.3.0. Clonality, which ranges from 0 to 1, was calculated as the inverse of the normalised Shannon entropy across all productive clones. The repertoire share taken up by the top 100 clones defined high-frequency clones, and only clones that passed a 95% confidence test were kept. Overlap between samples was measured with the Morisita-Horn index, while repertoire diversity was measured with the Simpson index. TCRdb holds this immuneACCESS table with in-frame rearrangements only. Some clones are missing; in checked studies, unresolved V genes explain under half, and the rest has no known cause. The DNA was the basis for D and trimming; V, J and clone size are from that table. This sample is represented by more than 60,000 clones; about 88% of them were singletons. The top ten hold roughly 2% of the sample.

Trimming takes 8 bases off V and 1 base off J; junction bases not matched to a gene: 13. Reading from cysteine to phenylalanine, the CDR3 counts 17 amino acids. Here the CDR3 DNA is all that survives: 51 bases in frame from base 1. Per the germline V gene, SGHTA is the CDR1 and FQGNSA is the CDR2. Concerning this clone: Its antigen is currently not known. No per-base quality is available; no much larger clone lies one base away.

Sequencing was carried out using ileal tissue. The sequence was obtained from an adult with Crohn's disease. The V and J genes are TRBV7-2 and TRBJ2-3, with 9 junctional bases fitting TRBD2. The CDR3 here reads CASLRDSGRRGTDTQYF. The DNA sequence is given as TGTGCCAGCCTCCGAGATAGCGGGAGACGTGGCACAGATACGCAGTATTTT.